These 8 T cell receptor beta chains came from one sample sequenced in a study of cytomegalovirus exposure and HLA in healthy donors. PCR primers comprised 60 Vbeta and 13 Jbeta primers. This table comes from immunoSEQ multiplex PCR, and its TCRdb copy is limited to in-frame clones, with some not included. Of roughly 140,000 clones detected, roughly 80% appear once; the ten largest clones hold 6.7%. The sequencing input was PBMCs. The receptors derive from a woman aged 40 to 50 in good health and CMV-seropositive.

On this clone itself: Other DNA sequences in the sample encode the same CDR3. CDR3 protein: CASGLVQSTDTQYF. The CDR3 nucleotides are TGTGCTAGTGGTTTGGTACAGAGCACAGATACGCAGTATTTT. V and J are TRBV12-5 and TRBJ2-3, with D unresolved. Trimming pared 0 bases from V and 0 bases from J, leaving 4 bases between. This CDR3 spans 14 amino acids. Germline V gives CDR1 LGHNT, CDR2 FRNRAP.

This rearrangement joins TRBV29-1 to TRBJ1-2; D possibly corresponds to TRBD1 (5 bases). The V end was cut by 2 bases, the J end by 4 bases, with 11 bases between. CDR3 size: 13 residues. Germline lookup yields CDR1 SQVTM and CDR2 ANQGSEA. CDR3 sequence: CSVETGETYGYTF. In DNA form, the CDR3 reads TGCAGCGTTGAAACGGGGGAAACCTATGGCTACACCTTC.

V gene TRBV25-1 combines with J gene TRBJ1-6; the match to TRBD1 covers 7 bases. This CDR3 is 14 amino acids long. Germline loops: CDR1 MGHDK, CDR2 SYGVNS. The trim removed 6 bases at V and 6 bases at J, leaving 5 bases unmatched. In DNA form, the CDR3 reads TGTGCCAGCAGCTTGGGACAGAGTAATTCACCCCTCCACTTT. It yields the protein CASSLGQSNSPLHF.

The rearrangement uses TRBV5-1 and TRBJ2-5; the D gene is possibly TRBD1 (6 bases). Germline V gene lookup returns CDR1 SGHRS and CDR2 YFSETQ. This CDR3 is built from 16 residues. The germline V and J ends were trimmed by 6 bases and 1 base, with 19 bases remaining between them. CDR3 coding DNA: TGCGCCAGCACTACGTCGGGACACCCAATCCAAGAGACCCAGTACTTC. Translated, it gives CASTTSGHPIQETQYF.

The chain links TRBV6-6 to TRBJ2-5; maybe TRBD1 (5 bases). With 6 bases removed from V and 5 bases from J, the gap between germline ends came to 16 bases. The germline CDR1 and CDR2 sequences are MNHNY and SVGAGI (reference sequence). The CDR3 sequence is 14 residues long. CDR3 amino acids: CASSEKGRRETQYF. The CDR3 DNA reads as TGTGCCAGCAGCGAGAAGGGGCGCAGGGAGACCCAGTACTTC.

CDR3 loop: CASSLPGGTYNEQFF. The CDR3 DNA reads TGTGCCAGCAGCCTCCCGGGGGGAACTTACAATGAGCAGTTCTTC. This chain joins TRBV9 and TRBJ2-1; 7 positions agree with TRBD2. V shed 4 bases, J shed 4 bases, and the junction held 8 bases outside the gene matches. The CDR3 length is 15 residues. Germline-derived CDR1 and CDR2 are SGDLS and YYNGEE.

V usage is TRBV6-6 and J usage is TRBJ1-2; 8 nucleotides match TRBD1. The CDR3 runs 14 residues. Germline lookup yields CDR1 MNHNY and CDR2 SVGAGI (reference sequence). V was clipped by 4 bases and J by 7 bases; unmatched bases: 8. CDR3 sequence (DNA): TGTGCCAGCAGTTCCTTTGGCAGGGGGCCTGGCTACACCTTC. This sequence encodes CASSSFGRGPGYTF.

The rearrangement uses TRBV5-6 and TRBJ2-2; D might be TRBD1 (7 bases). CDR1 is SGHDT and CDR2 is YYEEEE in the germline V gene. With 4 bases removed from V and 5 bases from J, the gap between germline ends came to 12 bases. This CDR3 spans 14 amino acids. CDR3 protein: CASSLQGRTGELFF. CDR3 in DNA: TGTGCCAGCAGCCTACAGGGGAGGACCGGGGAGCTGTTTTTT.